This T cell receptor (beta chain) was captured by sequencing in a study of blood T cell repertoires in COVID-19. Study-wide background: Samples taken during acute and convalescent COVID-19 were collected in the United States, Italy and Spain.

The assay was immunoSEQ multiplex PCR, and TCRdb's table has in-frame clones only and misses some. The sample carries around 200,000 clones, around 84% recorded once. The CDR3 consists of 17 residues. V lost 3 bases and J 4 bases, leaving 19 bases between the germline ends. Germline V gene sequence: CDR1 MNHEY, CDR2 SMNVEV (reference sequence). This receptor was taken from a woman aged 25-40 years who had recovered from COVID-19. The source material was PBMCs or T cells enriched from blood (not recorded which). V is TRBV27 and J is TRBJ2-1, with D perhaps matching TRBD1 (8 bases). The CDR3 loop reads CASSLSSGGQVYNEQFF. In DNA, the CDR3 is TGTGCCAGCAGTTTGTCTTCGGGGGGACAGGTATACAATGAGCAGTTCTTC.